The rows below give T cell receptor beta chains drawn from one sample of a study of blood T cell repertoires in COVID-19. The method was immunoSEQ multiplex PCR; TCRdb's version includes in-frame clones alone and lacks a portion of them. Among about 99,000 clones, over 80% were seen once, and the ten largest hold approximately 2%. The source material was peripheral blood. Receptor source: a man aged 70-80 years with active or convalescent COVID-19. CDR3s include the opening cysteine and the closing phenylalanine or tryptophan.

TRBV28,TRBJ1-2,CASSDTGYGYTF
TRBV7-6,TRBJ1-6,CASSQLTPGNNSPLHF
TRBV7-6,TRBJ2-1,CASSSTGVSYNEQFF
TRBV6-5,TRBJ2-7,CASKRDLTYEQYF
TRBV6-4,TRBJ1-5,CANPGTGNQPQHF
TRBV18,TRBJ1-2,CASSPGPGGGYGYTF
TRBV5-4,TRBJ2-2,CASSSRSGSNPGELFF
TRBV5-1,TRBJ2-1,CASNLFSEINNEQFF
TRBV30,TRBJ2-7,CAWSVRGVQYF
TRBV19,TRBJ1-1,CASSIGVIRQGARTEAFF
TRBV27,TRBJ2-1,CASSFWDRYNEQFF
TRBV6-4,TRBJ2-1,CASSDEYRLGEQFF
TRBV28,TRBJ1-2,CASSLIGGANYGYTF
TRBV9,TRBJ1-2,CASSVAGGASYGYTF
TRBV5-1,TRBJ1-2,CASSLPSGGANYGYTF
TRBV29-1,TRBJ1-1,CSVARTGLNTEAFF
TRBV7-2,TRBJ2-7,CASRETSGDFYEQYF
TRBV6-2/TRBV6-3,TRBJ1-1,CASSPRFGETEAFF
TRBV7-9,TRBJ2-1,CASSPDNGGEQFF
TRBV24-1,TRBJ2-3,CATSDIPMAGGPGGQYF
TRBV6-2/TRBV6-3,TRBJ2-1,CASSLPGQGRKNEQFF
TRBV5-1,TRBJ1-3,CASSLGPSESGNTIYF
TRBV9,TRBJ1-3,CASSVLSEGYTIYF
TRBV2,TRBJ2-1,CASSERGAQYEQFF
TRBV9,TRBJ1-4,CASSVSGVLGEKLFF